Detailed here is one T cell receptor (beta chain). Preparation of the TCRbeta library involved a method that used unique molecular identifiers. TCRdb used MiXCR to reprocess the PCR reads, holding one entry per CDR3 protein. The profile shows around 600,000 distinct CDR3 sequences, 16% of them singletons. The data were taken from a study of T-cell reconstitution after alpha-beta-depleted transplantation in children. With 6 bases clipped from V and 2 bases from J, the junction kept 11 bases outside the gene matches. The CDR3 is 16 amino acids. The source is a human donor who donated a stem cell graft to a child with acute myeloid leukemia. This specimen consisted of PBMCs from the stem cell graft donor, obtained from the stem cell graft. J is TRBJ1-1 and V is TRBV12-3 or TRBV12-4; 8 bases agree with TRBD1. The CDR3 is CASSLPIGQGNTEAFF. Written as DNA, the CDR3 is TGTGCCAGCAGCCTCCCGATCGGACAGGGAAACACTGAAGCTTTCTTT.